Reported below is one T cell receptor (beta chain). This entry belongs to a study of blood T cell repertoires in COVID-19. Study context: Acute and convalescent COVID-19 samples came from the United States, Italy and Spain. Sample material is recorded as cDNA or gDNA derived from T cells, B-cell-depleted T cells, or PBMCs.

Trimming pared 5 bases from V and 9 bases from J, leaving 11 bases between. CDR3 size: 11 residues. As processed by the authors: Using reference gene primer amplification, nucleated cell counts were estimated. Generated by immunoSEQ multiplex PCR, the TCRdb table keeps only in-frame clones and is missing some. Clone size and V and J calls were adopted from that table, with D and trimming inferred from the DNA. The table shows some 100,000 clones, with 90% to 95% occurring only once. The chain links TRBV6-7 to TRBJ2-7; D uncertain. TRBV6-7 is an ORF, with its function uncertain. The sample comprised peripheral blood. This TCR derives from a human donor with active COVID-19. The donor label of this sample is uncertain. CDR3 amino acids: CASSQLARQYF. The CDR3 nucleotides read TGTGCCAGCAGTCAATTAGCTCGGCAGTACTTC.